This passage covers 25 T cell receptor beta chains from one sample sequenced in a study of T cells in Graves' hyperthyroidism and ophthalmopathy. TCR beta CDR3 regions were amplified from RNA. TCR CDR3 underwent first-round RT-PCR with the HTBI primer set. TCRdb recomputed calls from the multiplex PCR reads with MiXCR, one row per CDR3 protein. The sample holds some 490,000 distinct CDR3 sequences; approximately 23% are singletons and the top ten take about 53%. Sequenced input: blood. These receptors were taken from an older woman with Graves' ophthalmopathy.

There are a few counts of this clonotype. This chain joins TRBV20-1 and TRBJ2-3; TRBD1 agrees at 7 bases. This CDR3 has 15 amino acids. In germline, CDR1 is DFQATT, CDR2 SNEGSKA (reference sequence). V lost 0 bases, J lost 4 bases, and 7 bases stayed unmatched. CDR3 sequence (DNA): TGCAGTGCTAGAGATTACAGGGGATGGGCAGATACGCAGTATTTT. Translation: CSARDYRGWADTQYF.

This clonotype was found many times. The chain links TRBV20-1 to TRBJ2-7; D could derive from TRBD1 or TRBD2 (6 bases each). V gave up 2 bases and J gave up 6 bases, with 20 bases separating them. CDR1 is DFQATT, CDR2 SNEGSKA, per germline (reference sequence). The length of the CDR3 is 15 residues. CDR3: CSARMLAWGAGEQYF. CDR3 coding DNA: TGCAGTGCTAGAATGCTGGCGTGGGGGGCCGGCGAGCAGTACTTC.

This clonotype was found a few times. The gene calls are TRBV6-1 and TRBJ2-7; TRBD1 might be the D (5 bases). The length of the CDR3 is 10 residues. The V end was cut by 6 bases, the J end by 6 bases, with 6 bases between. Germline CDR1 is MNHNS and CDR2 is SASEGT. Here the CDR3 reads CASRTVEQYF. DNA of the CDR3: TGTGCCAGCAGGACAGTCGAGCAGTACTTC.

The chain carries TRBV20-1 and TRBJ1-2, with 7 bases matching TRBD1. CDR3 length: 14 amino acids. The junction had 4 bases not matched to a gene; V was cut back by 0 bases and J by 3 bases. Germline V gene sequence: CDR1 DFQATT, CDR2 SNEGSKA (reference sequence). This chain's CDR3 is CSARDFRGHYGYTF. CDR3 nucleotide sequence: TGCAGTGCTAGAGATTTTAGGGGGCACTATGGCTACACCTTC.

This clonotype was observed at least ten times. The chain's CDR3 is CASSLVPGTANQPQHF. CDR3 bases: TGTGCCAGCAGCTTAGTGCCGGGGACAGCTAATCAGCCCCAGCATTTT. The chain has TRBV7-8 and TRBJ1-5, with 7 bases lining up with TRBD1. The V and J ends lost 1 base and 4 bases, in that order; junction bases with no gene match: 7. The CDR3 is 16 residues long. Germline CDR1 SGHVS, CDR2 FQNEAQ.

This clonotype has a count of ten or more. This chain uses TRBV2 with TRBJ2-7; TRBD2 matches 9 bases. Germline-derived CDR1 and CDR2 are SNHLY and FYNNEI. The CDR3 length is 15 residues. Trimming took 5 bases from V and 7 from J; bases not matched to a gene: 12. The CDR3 protein is CASSRSTSGTGEQYF. CDR3 nucleotides: TGTGCCAGCAGTCGGTCGACTAGCGGTACAGGAGAGCAGTACTTC.

CDR3 in amino acids: CASSQGAGPSYEQYF. The CDR3, as DNA: TGTGCCAGCAGTCAAGGGGCGGGGCCGAGCTACGAGCAGTACTTC. V usage is TRBV7-2 and J usage is TRBJ2-7; D may be TRBD2 (6 bases). In germline, CDR1 is SGHTA, CDR2 FQGNSA. There are 15 residues in the CDR3. V was cut by 6 bases and J by 3 bases, with 18 bases left in between.

This clonotype was seen only a few times. CDR3 nucleotide sequence: TGCAGTGCTAGAGAACAAGATCGCTATGGCTACACCTTC. Translated: CSAREQDRYGYTF. V and J are TRBV20-1 and TRBJ1-2; D remains ambiguous. Trimming cost V 0 bases and J 4 bases, with 9 bases left between them. The germline gives CDR1 DFQATT, CDR2 SNEGSKA (reference sequence). This CDR3 has 13 amino acids.

The chain employs TRBV6-1 and TRBJ1-6; unclear D gene. Germline CDR1 and CDR2: MNHNS and SASEGT. Trimming left V 6 bases short and J 0 bases short, with 12 bases between. This CDR3 contains 16 residues. The CDR3 DNA is TGTGCCAGCAGCACACACGCGAGCTCCTATAATTCACCCCTCCACTTT. As protein: CASSTHASSYNSPLHF.

Many counts were recorded for this clonotype. The gene calls are TRBV7-2 and TRBJ2-5; D gene unclear. Trimming took off 5 bases at V and 4 bases at J, with 8 bases between the two ends. The CDR3 covers 12 residues. Germline V lookup: CDR1 SGHTA, CDR2 FQGNSA. CDR3 coding DNA: TGTGCCAGCAGCCCCGGCATAGAGACCCAGTACTTC. This encodes CASSPGIETQYF.

V usage is TRBV7-3 and J usage is TRBJ2-1; 11 bases fit TRBD2. The J segment lost 0 bases and the V segment lost 3 bases, leaving 1 base of the junction unmatched. The V gene's germline CDR1 is SGHTA and CDR2 FQGTGA. The CDR3 totals 16 residues. CDR3 sequence reads: CASSLTSGNSYNEQFF. The CDR3 region has the DNA TGTGCCAGCAGCTTGACTAGCGGGAACTCCTACAATGAGCAGTTCTTC.

This sequence joins TRBV19 and TRBJ1-1, with 10 bases lining up with TRBD1. CDR3 size: 14 residues. The germline gives CDR1 LNHDA, CDR2 SQIVND (reference sequence). Trimming at V came to 5 bases and at J to 6 bases, leaving 6 bases not matched to a gene. The CDR3 coding sequence is TGTGCCAGTAGTTTCGGGACAGGGGACCCTGAAGCTTTCTTT. It codes for CASSFGTGDPEAFF.

This clonotype showed up just a few times. This chain links TRBV7-9 with TRBJ2-3, with 7 nucleotides matching TRBD2. CDR1 is SEHNR, CDR2 FQNEAQ, per germline (reference sequence). V shed 5 bases and J 1 base; nucleotides not matched to a gene: 9. The CDR3 sequence is 16 residues long. This chain's CDR3 is CASSTSGARGTDTQYF. Here the CDR3 DNA reads TGTGCCAGCAGCACGAGCGGGGCACGGGGCACAGATACGCAGTATTTT.

This chain links TRBV30 with TRBJ1-1; D ambiguous. V lost 3 bases and J lost 0, with 11 bases in between. Germline CDR1 GTSNPN, CDR2 SVGIG (reference sequence). This CDR3 comprises 14 residues. CDR3 in amino acids: CAWRLNLMNTEAFF. For the CDR3, the DNA is TGTGCCTGGAGACTAAACTTAATGAACACTGAAGCTTTCTTT. Full variable domain (missing parts from reference TRBV30 and TRBJ1-1): SQTIHQWPATLVQPVGSPLSLECTVEGTSNPNLYWYRQAAGRGLQLLFYSVGIGQISSEVPQNLSASRPQDRQFILSSKKLLLSDSGFYLCAWRLNLMNTEAFFGQGTRLTVV.

This clonotype was detected only a few times. The J gene is TRBJ2-5, the V gene TRBV20-1; TRBD1 agrees at 7 bases. V lost 4 bases and J lost 2; bases outside the gene matches: 10. Germline CDR1 reads DFQATT; CDR2 reads SNEGSKA (reference sequence). The CDR3 is 15 residues long. In DNA, the CDR3 is TGCAGTGCTACTAACTTCCGGGACAGTCAAGAGACCCAGTACTTC. Amino acids: CSATNFRDSQETQYF.

V usage is TRBV5-1 and J usage is TRBJ2-2; TRBD1 matches 7 bases. J gave up 4 bases and V 4 bases, and 7 bases lay outside the gene matches. CDR3 size: 15 residues. Germline CDR1 and CDR2: SGHRS and YFSETQ. The CDR3 sequence: CASSPRQGSTGELFF. The CDR3 DNA reads TGCGCCAGCAGCCCACGACAGGGATCCACCGGGGAGCTGTTTTTT.

About this clonotype: A read error is possible here, since a much larger clone lies one base away. V and J are TRBV2 and TRBJ2-1; D may be TRBD2 (6 bases). The CDR3 has 17 amino acids. Per the germline V gene, CDR1 is SNHLY and CDR2 is FYNNEI. CDR3 loop: CASSTGLPGSSYDEQFF. DNA for the CDR3: TGTGCCAGCAGTACTGGACTACCTGGAAGCTCCTACGATGAGCAGTTCTTC.

The chain combines TRBV6-2 or TRBV6-3 with TRBJ2-3; 8 bases fit TRBD2. V shed 0 bases and J 4 bases; nucleotides not matched to a gene: 3. The CDR3 consists of 15 residues. Per the germline V gene, CDR1 is MNHEY and CDR2 is SVGEGT. The DNA of the CDR3 is TGTGCCAGCAGTTACTCTCCGGGACTAGCAGATACGCAGTATTTT. Amino acids: CASSYSPGLADTQYF.

V is TRBV10-3 and J is TRBJ1-2; no clear D gene. The CDR3 is 15 amino acids. V gave up 7 bases and J gave up 2 bases, with 17 bases separating them. The germline V gene has CDR1 ENHRY and CDR2 SYGVKD. As DNA, the CDR3 is TGTGCCATCACTGAAGCGGACGGTGTGAACTATGGCTACACCTTC. Translation gives CAITEADGVNYGYTF.

The chain joins TRBV29-1 to TRBJ2-7; 9 positions agree with TRBD2. The CDR3 runs 13 residues. CDR1 and CDR2 (germline): SQVTM, ANQGSEA. V shed 4 bases, J shed 3 bases, and the junction held 4 bases outside the gene matches. This CDR3 reads CSVVKTSGYEQYF. Here the CDR3 DNA reads TGCAGCGTTGTTAAGACTAGCGGCTACGAGCAGTACTTC.

This clonotype was detected a few times. The chain links TRBV27 to TRBJ2-7; D unclear. CDR1 and CDR2 (germline): MNHEY, SMNVEV (reference sequence). The CDR3 length is 14 residues. V lost 2 bases, J lost 0 bases, and 8 bases lay in between. In DNA form, the CDR3 reads TGTGCCAGCAGTTTACAGGCCCACTCCTACGAGCAGTACTTC. Its translation is CASSLQAHSYEQYF.

The genes are TRBV6-1 and TRBJ2-7; tentatively, D is TRBD1 or TRBD2 (6 bases each). Germline V gene sequence: CDR1 MNHNS, CDR2 SASEGT. Trimming took off 8 bases at V and 7 bases at J, with 12 bases between the two ends. This CDR3 is built from 11 residues. Here the CDR3 reads CASGGGREQYF. CDR3 DNA: TGTGCCAGCGGAGGGGGTAGAGAGCAGTACTTC.

This clonotype has only a few counts. The chain links TRBV20-1 to TRBJ1-5; no firm D call. The germline gives CDR1 DFQATT, CDR2 SNEGSKA (reference sequence). Trimming cost V 5 bases and J 1 base, with 12 bases left between them. The CDR3 loop spans 14 amino acids. CDR3 amino acids: CSAPSPPSNQPQHF. The DNA for the CDR3 is TGCAGTGCTCCGTCCCCCCCCAGCAATCAGCCCCAGCATTTT.

The gene calls are TRBV6-5 and TRBJ1-1; D is unclear. CDR3 length: 15 amino acids. Trimming took 2 bases from V and 1 from J, leaving 11 bases between them. Germline lookup yields CDR1 MNHEY and CDR2 SVGAGI. Here the CDR3 reads CASSYSFKGNTEAFF. In DNA form, the CDR3 reads TGTGCCAGCAGTTACAGCTTCAAGGGGAACACTGAAGCTTTCTTT.

This clonotype was detected a few times. V gene TRBV7-9 combines with J gene TRBJ2-7, with 7 bases identical to TRBD1. The CDR3 spans 15 residues. Trimming removed 5 bases from V and 2 bases from J; junction bases left unmatched: 9. Germline-derived CDR1 and CDR2 are SEHNR and FQNEAQ (reference sequence). This CDR3 reads CASSNYRDSPYEQYF. DNA of the CDR3: TGTGCCAGCAGCAACTACCGGGACAGTCCCTACGAGCAGTACTTC. The full variable domain, completed using reference TRBV7-9 and TRBJ2-7, is DTGVSQNPRHKITKRGQNVTFRCDPISEHNRLYWYRQTLGQGPEFLTYFQNEAQLEKSRLLSDRFSAERPKGSFSTLEIQRTEQGDSAMYLCASSNYRDSPYEQYFGPGTRLTVT.